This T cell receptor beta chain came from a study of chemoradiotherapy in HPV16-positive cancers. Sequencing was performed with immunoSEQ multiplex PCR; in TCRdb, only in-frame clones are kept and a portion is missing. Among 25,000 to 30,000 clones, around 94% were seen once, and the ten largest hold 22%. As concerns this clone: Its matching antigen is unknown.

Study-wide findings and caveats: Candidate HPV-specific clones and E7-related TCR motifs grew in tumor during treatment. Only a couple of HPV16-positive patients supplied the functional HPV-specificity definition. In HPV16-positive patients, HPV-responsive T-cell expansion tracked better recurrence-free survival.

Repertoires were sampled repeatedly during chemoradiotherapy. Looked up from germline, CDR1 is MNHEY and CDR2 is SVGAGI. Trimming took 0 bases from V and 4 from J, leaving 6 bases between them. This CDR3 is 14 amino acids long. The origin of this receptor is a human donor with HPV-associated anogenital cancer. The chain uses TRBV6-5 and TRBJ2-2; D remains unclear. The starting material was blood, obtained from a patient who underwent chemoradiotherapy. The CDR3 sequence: CASSYSTVTGELFF. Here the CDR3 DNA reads TGTGCCAGCAGTTACTCAACAGTCACCGGGGAGCTGTTTTTT.